These T cell receptor beta chains were read from a single sample in a study of cytomegalovirus exposure and HLA in healthy donors. Repertoires were generated with immunoSEQ multiplex PCR, while TCRdb's copy carries only in-frame clones and drops some. Among 160,000 or so clones listed, about 75% were seen once. Sequences were obtained from PBMCs. The source is a female donor in good health and CMV-seronegative. CDR3s include the opening cysteine and the closing phenylalanine or tryptophan. D genes are given only for firm matches. Clone size is stated in some rows and not others, as once, few, many or a class when expanded.

length	D	V	size	J	CDR3	DNA
15	TRBD1	TRBV6-5	.	TRBJ1-1	CATVDRGAANTEAFF	TGTGCCACCGTAGACAGGGGGGCCGCGAACACTGAAGCTTTCTTT
15	TRBD2	TRBV30	.	TRBJ2-3	CAWSVLASGADTQYF	TGTGCCTGGAGTGTACTGGCTAGCGGGGCAGATACGCAGTATTTT
13	TRBD1	TRBV18	.	TRBJ1-4	CASSTQGIEKLFF	TGTGCCAGCTCAACACAGGGGATCGAAAAACTGTTTTTT
14	.	TRBV19	.	TRBJ2-2	CASSIDSITGELFF	TGTGCCAGTAGTATTGACAGTATCACCGGGGAGCTGTTTTTT
12	.	TRBV6-5	.	TRBJ2-7	CAVQGLGHEQYF	TGTGCCGTTCAGGGCTTAGGCCACGAGCAGTACTTC
15	TRBD2	TRBV2	.	TRBJ2-1	CASSERLAGDNEQFF	TGTGCCAGCAGTGAAAGGTTAGCGGGGGACAATGAGCAGTTCTTC
14	.	TRBV28	.	TRBJ1-2	CASSPRVFNYGYTF	TGTGCCAGCAGCCCCCGAGTCTTTAACTATGGCTACACCTTC
14	.	TRBV7-2	.	TRBJ1-1	CASSLVARKTEAFF	TGTGCCAGCAGCTTAGTAGCCCGGAAGACTGAAGCTTTCTTT
15	.	TRBV9	.	TRBJ1-2	CASRAGAGESYGYTF	TGTGCCAGCAGGGCGGGAGCAGGTGAGAGCTATGGCTACACCTTC
16	TRBD2	TRBV5-1	.	TRBJ2-3	CASSSLADLATDTQYF	TGCGCCAGCAGCTCACTAGCGGACCTCGCCACAGATACGCAGTATTTT
13	.	TRBV7-2	.	TRBJ1-1	CASSLKGQTEAFF	TGTGCCAGCAGCTTAAAAGGACAGACTGAAGCTTTCTTT
15	TRBD1	TRBV6-5	few	TRBJ1-5	CASDFETGGNQPQHF	TGTGCCAGCGACTTCGAGACAGGGGGCAATCAGCCCCAGCATTTT
15	.	TRBV7-6	.	TRBJ2-7	CASSLANSLGNEQYF	TGTGCCAGCAGCTTAGCGAATTCATTGGGCAACGAGCAGTACTTC
15	TRBD1	TRBV7-9	.	TRBJ1-2	CASSLAAGQGLDYTF	TGTGCCAGCAGCTTGGCTGCGGGACAGGGGTTAGACTACACCTTC
14	TRBD1	TRBV2	.	TRBJ1-5	CASTPGQGYQPQHF	TGTGCCAGCACCCCTGGACAGGGATATCAGCCCCAGCATTTT
16	TRBD2	TRBV9	.	TRBJ2-2	CASSVVGSGGTGELFF	TGTGCCAGCAGCGTAGTGGGTAGCGGGGGCACCGGGGAGCTGTTTTTT
13	.	TRBV28	once	TRBJ1-1	CASTLRPNTEAFF	TGTGCCAGCACCCTGCGGCCGAACACTGAAGCTTTCTTT
15	.	TRBV15	.	TRBJ1-5	CATSRAGLSNQPQHF	TGTGCCACCAGCAGAGCAGGGCTAAGCAATCAGCCCCAGCATTTT
13	.	TRBV30	.	TRBJ2-5	CAWSVLSQETQYF	TGTGCCTGGAGTGTACTTTCCCAAGAGACCCAGTACTTC
15	TRBD1	TRBV27	.	TRBJ1-5	CASSRGQYSNQPQHF	TGTGCCAGCAGCCGGGGACAGTATAGCAATCAGCCCCAGCATTTT
13	.	TRBV11-2	.	TRBJ2-1	CASSLLFPNEQFF	TGTGCCAGCAGCTTACTATTCCCGAATGAGCAGTTCTTC
16	.	TRBV7-9	.	TRBJ2-6	CASPPGLGSGANVLTF	TGTGCCAGCCCCCCAGGCTTAGGTTCTGGGGCCAACGTCCTGACTTTC
13	.	TRBV5-1	.	TRBJ1-1	CASGGTSGTEAFF	TGCGCTAGCGGAGGCACGAGTGGCACTGAAGCTTTCTTT
18	.	TRBV4-2	.	TRBJ2-1	CASSQRPLDVSSYNEQFF	TGTGCCAGCAGCCAGAGGCCCTTGGATGTTAGCTCCTACAATGAGCAGTTCTTC
16	.	TRBV4-3	.	TRBJ2-5	CASSQDVGLGGETQYF	TGCGCCAGCAGCCAAGATGTGGGACTGGGGGGAGAGACCCAGTACTTC
14	.	TRBV4-1	.	TRBJ2-7	CASSQGLRGPEQYF	TGCGCCAGCAGCCAAGGTTTGCGGGGGCCCGAGCAGTACTTC
14	TRBD2	TRBV2	few	TRBJ2-1	CASTGTSGANEQFF	TGTGCCAGTACCGGGACTAGCGGTGCCAATGAGCAGTTCTTC
14	.	TRBV4-1	.	TRBJ1-2	CASSRRGGDYGYTF	TGCGCCAGCAGCCGCCGAGGGGGGGACTATGGCTACACCTTC
17	.	TRBV11-3	.	TRBJ2-2	CASSLRRDLRYTGELFF	TGTGCCAGCAGCCTCAGGCGGGATCTTAGGTACACCGGGGAGCTGTTTTTT
15	TRBD1	TRBV5-5	.	TRBJ1-2	CASSSKTGTAYGYTF	TGTGCCAGCAGCTCTAAAACCGGGACAGCCTATGGCTACACCTTC
16	TRBD1	TRBV9	few	TRBJ1-2	CASSGAPTGAHYGYTF	TGTGCCAGCAGCGGAGCCCCGACAGGGGCACACTATGGCTACACCTTC